These 24 T cell receptor beta chains share one sample of origin, sequenced in a study of monozygotic twins with inflammatory bowel disease. TCRdb re-called the 5' RACE reads; every CDR3 protein appears as one record, without DNA. Listed are over 100,000 distinct CDR3 sequences; 9.5% to 15% falls within the top ten. Sequences were obtained from blood. Receptor source: a human donor with ulcerative colitis or Crohn's disease, or a healthy co-twin of an affected twin (not recorded which).

The V gene is TRBV11-2, the J gene TRBJ2-7; the D call of TRBD2 rests on TCRdb alone, since no DNA is present to check it. The CDR3 totals 13 residues. From germline, CDR1 is SGHAT and CDR2 FQNNGV. The chain's CDR3 is CASSTSGRGEQYF.

The CDR3 loop is CASSYSKGYEQYF. This chain joins TRBV6-6 and TRBJ2-7; checking the TCRdb D call of TRBD1 is not possible without DNA. The germline V gene has CDR1 MNHNY and CDR2 SVGAGI (reference sequence). CDR3 length: 13 amino acids.

The J gene is TRBJ1-1, the V gene TRBV7-3. This CDR3 spans 17 amino acids. Germline assignment: CDR1 SGHTA and CDR2 FQGTGA. CDR3 sequence: CASSSRQGGPLNTEAFF.

The chain couples TRBV10-3 to TRBJ2-7; without DNA, the TCRdb call of TRBD1 cannot be checked. CDR1 and CDR2 (germline): ENHRY, SYGVKD. CDR3 length: 14 amino acids. Here the CDR3 reads CAISARTGEGEQYF.

The chain links TRBV7-2 to TRBJ2-4; the TRBD2 assignment by TCRdb is unverifiable without DNA. Germline CDR1 reads SGHTA; CDR2 reads FQGNSA. The CDR3 totals 21 residues. The CDR3: CASSLAVPGLAEGLAKNIQYF.

This clonotype is deemed medium-sized by its frequency. The CDR3 reads CSARDTPGTVNTEAFF. The chain recombines TRBV20-1 with TRBJ1-1; absent DNA, TCRdb's TRBD1 call cannot be checked. The CDR3 runs to 16 residues. Per the germline V gene, CDR1 is DFQATT and CDR2 is SNEGSKA (reference sequence).

The chain links TRBV19 to TRBJ2-6; TCRdb reports TRBD1, a call that lacks DNA to check it against. The V gene's germline CDR1 is LNHDA and CDR2 SQIVND (reference sequence). The CDR3 totals 18 residues. This chain's CDR3 is CASSPRPGQLSGANVLTF.

The genes are TRBV3-1 and TRBJ2-7. The V gene's germline CDR1 is LGHDT and CDR2 YNNKEL (reference sequence). This CDR3 contains 13 residues. CDR3: CASSQDVSYEQYF.

V gene TRBV4-3 combines with J gene TRBJ2-3; the D call from TCRdb, TRBD1, cannot be confirmed without DNA. The CDR3 covers 15 residues. The germline V gene has CDR1 LGHNA and CDR2 YSLEER. The CDR3 loop is CASSQDGAATDTQYF.

V and J are TRBV4-1 and TRBJ1-1. Per the germline V gene, CDR1 is MGHRA and CDR2 is YSYEKL. CDR3 length: 14 amino acids. CDR3 protein: CASSQDPANTEAFF.

The J gene is TRBJ2-3, the V gene TRBV20-1; TCRdb outputs TRBD2, but without DNA this stays unchecked. Germline CDR1 DFQATT, CDR2 SNEGSKA (reference sequence). This CDR3 is 13 amino acids long. The CDR3 here is CSARGEAADTQYF.

V usage is TRBV7-2 and J usage is TRBJ2-7; the TCRdb D gene call, TRBD2, has no DNA to confirm it. The length of the CDR3 is 15 residues. Germline CDR1 is SGHTA and CDR2 is FQGNSA. The CDR3 is CASSPPSGRVYEQYF.

The J gene is TRBJ2-1, the V gene TRBV29-1; the D gene TCRdb calls, TRBD1, cannot be checked with no DNA. CDR1 and CDR2 (germline): SQVTM, ANQGSEA. The CDR3 covers 11 residues. This CDR3 reads CSVSIAGEQFF.

The chain employs TRBV7-2 and TRBJ2-2; without DNA, the TCRdb call of TRBD2 cannot be checked. The V gene's germline CDR1 is SGHTA and CDR2 FQGNSA. The CDR3 has 16 residues. The CDR3 spells CASSPNGRANTGELFF.

The chain is built from TRBV2 and TRBJ2-1; TCRdb reports TRBD2, a call that lacks DNA to check it against. The CDR3 has 16 amino acids. Per germline, CDR1 SNHLY and CDR2 FYNNEI. The CDR3 loop is CASKGKGLAARSEQFF.

The chain joins TRBV6-1 to TRBJ1-2. The CDR3 length is 12 residues. CDR1 is MNHNS, CDR2 SASEGT, per germline. The CDR3 is CASSDGGYGYTF.

The chain is built from TRBV19 and TRBJ2-7; TCRdb gives TRBD1 as the D gene, but with no DNA this cannot be confirmed. The CDR3 covers 14 residues. Germline V gene data show CDR1 as LNHDA and CDR2 as SQIVND (reference sequence). The CDR3 is CASTPDRRTYEQYF.

This CDR3 is CASSLARQRSTDTQYF. The chain has TRBV5-4 and TRBJ2-3. The germline V gene encodes CDR1 SGHNT and CDR2 YYREEE (reference sequence). This CDR3 has 16 amino acids. Full variable domain (missing parts from reference TRBV5-4 and TRBJ2-3): ETGVTQSPTHLIKTRGQQVTLRCSSQSGHNTVSWYQQALGQGPQFIFQYYREEENGRGNFPPRFSGLQFPNYSSELNVNALELDDSALYLCASSLARQRSTDTQYFGPGTRLTVL.

The CDR3 protein is CASSRAGAHNEQFF. The chain employs TRBV7-6 and TRBJ2-1; TCRdb reports TRBD2, a call that lacks DNA to check it against. Germline CDR1 and CDR2: SGHVS and FNYEAQ. The CDR3 loop spans 14 amino acids.

This chain joins TRBV27 and TRBJ2-1; no DNA is available, so the TRBD1 call from TCRdb remains unchecked. From germline, CDR1 is MNHEY and CDR2 SMNVEV (reference sequence). This CDR3 is built from 14 residues. The CDR3: CASAGTGNTMKQFF.

This rearrangement joins TRBV28 to TRBJ1-6. Germline values: CDR1 MDHEN, CDR2 SYDVKM. The CDR3 contains 20 residues. The CDR3 spells CASSLRVVWYRGSVNSPLHF.

The CDR3 spells CASSRSSLGAGELFF. The V call is TRBV19, the J call TRBJ2-2; as DNA is missing, the TRBD2 call by TCRdb cannot be tested. The CDR3 runs to 15 residues. The germline V gene has CDR1 LNHDA and CDR2 SQIVND (reference sequence).

V and J are TRBV5-1 and TRBJ1-4; the TRBD1 assignment by TCRdb is unverifiable without DNA. This CDR3 has 15 residues. Per the germline V gene, CDR1 is SGHRS and CDR2 is YFSETQ. The chain's CDR3 is CASSWGSGLREKLFF. Full variable domain (missing parts from reference TRBV5-1 and TRBJ1-4): KAGVTQTPRYLIKTRGQQVTLSCSPISGHRSVSWYQQTPGQGLQFLFEYFSETQRNKGNFPGRFSGRQFSNSRSEMNVSTLELGDSALYLCASSWGSGLREKLFFGSGTQLSVL.

This chain joins TRBV7-2 and TRBJ2-5; the TCRdb D gene call, TRBD2, has no DNA to confirm it. The CDR3 is 13 amino acids. Germline lookup yields CDR1 SGHTA and CDR2 FQGNSA. This chain's CDR3 is CASSLTSSGTQYF.